A single sample is the source of the 14 T cell receptor beta chains below, sequenced in a study of shared clonotypes between healthy human individuals. Clones were sequenced by immunoSEQ multiplex PCR, and TCRdb holds only the in-frame ones, with some missing. The sample contains over 1.5 million clones, 95% to 99% of which appear only once. Sequenced: naive CD4+ T cells sorted from blood. Subset defined: CD45RA+ positively selected. These receptors were obtained from a man aged 25-40 years in good health.

The gene calls are TRBV13 and TRBJ1-2; TRBD1 aligns across 8 bases. This CDR3 is built from 13 residues. Germline-derived CDR1 and CDR2 are PRHDT and FYEKMQ (reference sequence). V lost 4 bases and J lost 5; bases outside the gene matches: 3. CDR3 bases: TGTGCCAGCAGCTCGACAGGGGTTTATGGCTACACCTTC. Translating gives CASSSTGVYGYTF.

This clone was recorded only once. The gene calls are TRBV7-3 and TRBJ2-1, with a tentative D call TRBD2 (6 bases). The CDR3 covers 13 residues. Deletions cut 3 bases from V and 9 bases from J, with 12 bases between. The germline CDR1 and CDR2 sequences are SGHTA and FQGTGA. The DNA of the CDR3 is TGTGCCAGCAGCTTTACGTTGGGAGGTGAGCAGTTCTTC. Translating it yields CASSFTLGGEQFF.

The chain employs TRBV5-1 and TRBJ2-7; maybe TRBD2 (5 bases). The CDR3 is 14 residues long. The V gene's germline CDR1 is SGHRS and CDR2 YFSETQ. The ends were cut back, 4 bases at V and 2 bases at J, with 13 bases in the middle. CDR3 DNA: TGCGCCAGCAGCAGGTCTGAGAGGGCCTACGAGCAGTACTTC. Residues: CASSRSERAYEQYF.

V gene TRBV2 combines with J gene TRBJ1-5, with unresolved D. Trimming took 6 bases from V and 9 from J, leaving 9 bases between them. The CDR3 consists of 11 residues. Germline CDR1 and CDR2: SNHLY and FYNNEI. Written as DNA, the CDR3 is TGTGCCAGCAGGTATTCGGGGCCCCAGCATTTT. Its translation: CASRYSGPQHF. Full variable domain (rest looked up from reference TRBV2 and TRBJ1-5): EPEVTQTPSHQVTQMGQEVILRCVPISNHLYFYWYRQILGQKVEFLVSFYNNEISEKSEIFDDQFSVERPDGSNFTLKIRSTKLEDSAMYFCASRYSGPQHFGDGTRLSIL.

The V gene is TRBV9, the J gene TRBJ2-2, with 11 bases that match TRBD1. The germline V gene encodes CDR1 SGDLS and CDR2 YYNGEE. The CDR3 loop spans 15 amino acids. Trimming removed 3 bases from V and 4 bases from J; junction bases left unmatched: 2. CDR3: CASSADRGRTGELFF. The CDR3 DNA reads TGTGCCAGCAGCGCGGACAGGGGGCGCACCGGGGAGCTGTTTTTT.

The genes are TRBV15 and TRBJ1-1; D not resolved. The CDR3 runs to 14 residues. Trimming cost V 0 bases and J 4 bases, with 9 bases left between them. Germline V gene lookup returns CDR1 LNHNV and CDR2 YYDKDF (reference sequence). The CDR3 protein is CATSRDRISTEAFF. In DNA form, the CDR3 reads TGTGCCACCAGCAGAGATAGAATCAGCACTGAAGCTTTCTTT.

The chain carries TRBV15 and TRBJ2-7; D gene ambiguous. CDR1 is LNHNV and CDR2 is YYDKDF in the germline V gene (reference sequence). Trimming left V 1 base short and J 4 bases short, with 11 bases between. The CDR3 is made up of 14 amino acids. The chain's CDR3 is CATSRGGLEYEQYF. Here the CDR3 DNA reads TGTGCCACCAGCAGAGGTGGGTTGGAATACGAGCAGTACTTC.

Remarks on this clone: Other nucleotide sequences from this sample produce the same CDR3. The chain employs TRBV19 and TRBJ2-7, with 10 bases that match TRBD1. J lost 2 bases, V lost 5 bases, and 3 bases had no gene match. The germline CDR1 and CDR2 sequences are LNHDA and SQIVND (reference sequence). The CDR3 runs 14 residues. The CDR3 here is CASSSDRGPYEQYF. CDR3 DNA sequence: TGTGCCAGTAGTTCAGACAGGGGGCCCTACGAGCAGTACTTC.

This clone is a singleton in its sample. The chain recombines TRBV6-5 with TRBJ2-7; the D is unclear. Germline CDR1 reads MNHEY; CDR2 reads SVGAGI. The CDR3 has 11 residues. V was pared by 4 bases and J by 5 bases, with 6 bases between. CDR3 nucleotides: TGTGCCAGCAGTTTCAGCCACGAGCAGTACTTC. Protein: CASSFSHEQYF.

This clone was seen a single time. The V call is TRBV27, the J call TRBJ2-1; perhaps D is TRBD1 or TRBD2 (5 bases each). CDR1 and CDR2 (germline): MNHEY, SMNVEV (reference sequence). V was shortened by 5 bases and J by 0 bases, with 11 bases between the two germline ends. There are 15 residues in the CDR3. CDR3 residues: CASSKYGGSYNEQFF. CDR3 sequence (DNA): TGTGCCAGCAGTAAGTATGGGGGCTCCTACAATGAGCAGTTCTTC.

This chain connects TRBV12-5 to TRBJ1-1, with D perhaps matching TRBD1 (5 bases). Germline V lookup: CDR1 LGHNT, CDR2 FRNRAP. CDR3 size: 13 residues. The germline V and J ends were trimmed by 7 bases and 4 bases, with 13 bases remaining between them. CDR3 DNA sequence: TGTGCTAGTGCCCTAGGAGGGGCCACTGAAGCTTTCTTT. It specifies CASALGGATEAFF.

The rearrangement joins TRBV28 to TRBJ1-5, with D possibly being TRBD1 (5 bases). The CDR3 contains 16 residues. The V end lost 0 bases, the J end lost 2 bases, and 11 bases lay between the germline ends. Germline-derived CDR1 and CDR2 are MDHEN and SYDVKM. The CDR3 nucleotides are TGTGCCAGCAGTTTATGGGGCAGGGTTGGCAATCAGCCCCAGCATTTT. This sequence encodes CASSLWGRVGNQPQHF.

J is TRBJ1-1 and V is TRBV27; D unclear. Per germline, CDR1 MNHEY and CDR2 SMNVEV (reference sequence). CDR3 length: 14 residues. The V end lost 5 bases, the J end lost 3 bases, and 13 bases lay between the germline ends. The CDR3 here is CASSLKRAYTEAFF. The CDR3 DNA is TGTGCCAGCAGTCTCAAACGGGCCTACACTGAAGCTTTCTTT.

V usage is TRBV7-6 and J usage is TRBJ2-3; the match to TRBD2 covers 10 bases. The junction had 9 bases not matched to a gene; V was cut back by 7 bases and J by 2 bases. Germline CDR1 SGHVS, CDR2 FNYEAQ. CDR3 length: 16 amino acids. The CDR3 DNA follows: TGTGCCAGCACCCCGGGACTAGCGAGTCTCACAGATACGCAGTATTTT. Amino acids: CASTPGLASLTDTQYF. Full variable domain (missing parts from reference TRBV7-6 and TRBJ2-3): GAGVSQSPRYKVTKRGQDVALRCDPISGHVSLYWYRQALGQGPEFLTYFNYEAQQDKSGLPNDRFSAERPEGSISTLTIQRTEQRDSAMYRCASTPGLASLTDTQYFGPGTRLTVL.